This T cell receptor beta chain was found in a study of blood T cell repertoires in COVID-19. Germline CDR1 reads KGHDR; CDR2 reads SFDVKD. This CDR3 region has 15 residues. Trimming took 3 bases from V and 6 from J, leaving 14 bases between them. Sequencing was performed with immunoSEQ multiplex PCR; in TCRdb, only in-frame clones are kept and a portion is missing. The sample has some 200,000 clones, roughly 80% seen once. This TCR came from a woman in her thirties or forties with acute COVID-19. This chain connects TRBV24-1 to TRBJ2-1; D is ambiguous. The sequenced material came from PBMCs or T cells enriched from blood (not recorded which). CDR3 sequence: CATSDPSTRGNEQFF. CDR3 bases: TGTGCCACCAGTGATCCCTCGACCCGAGGCAATGAGCAGTTCTTC.